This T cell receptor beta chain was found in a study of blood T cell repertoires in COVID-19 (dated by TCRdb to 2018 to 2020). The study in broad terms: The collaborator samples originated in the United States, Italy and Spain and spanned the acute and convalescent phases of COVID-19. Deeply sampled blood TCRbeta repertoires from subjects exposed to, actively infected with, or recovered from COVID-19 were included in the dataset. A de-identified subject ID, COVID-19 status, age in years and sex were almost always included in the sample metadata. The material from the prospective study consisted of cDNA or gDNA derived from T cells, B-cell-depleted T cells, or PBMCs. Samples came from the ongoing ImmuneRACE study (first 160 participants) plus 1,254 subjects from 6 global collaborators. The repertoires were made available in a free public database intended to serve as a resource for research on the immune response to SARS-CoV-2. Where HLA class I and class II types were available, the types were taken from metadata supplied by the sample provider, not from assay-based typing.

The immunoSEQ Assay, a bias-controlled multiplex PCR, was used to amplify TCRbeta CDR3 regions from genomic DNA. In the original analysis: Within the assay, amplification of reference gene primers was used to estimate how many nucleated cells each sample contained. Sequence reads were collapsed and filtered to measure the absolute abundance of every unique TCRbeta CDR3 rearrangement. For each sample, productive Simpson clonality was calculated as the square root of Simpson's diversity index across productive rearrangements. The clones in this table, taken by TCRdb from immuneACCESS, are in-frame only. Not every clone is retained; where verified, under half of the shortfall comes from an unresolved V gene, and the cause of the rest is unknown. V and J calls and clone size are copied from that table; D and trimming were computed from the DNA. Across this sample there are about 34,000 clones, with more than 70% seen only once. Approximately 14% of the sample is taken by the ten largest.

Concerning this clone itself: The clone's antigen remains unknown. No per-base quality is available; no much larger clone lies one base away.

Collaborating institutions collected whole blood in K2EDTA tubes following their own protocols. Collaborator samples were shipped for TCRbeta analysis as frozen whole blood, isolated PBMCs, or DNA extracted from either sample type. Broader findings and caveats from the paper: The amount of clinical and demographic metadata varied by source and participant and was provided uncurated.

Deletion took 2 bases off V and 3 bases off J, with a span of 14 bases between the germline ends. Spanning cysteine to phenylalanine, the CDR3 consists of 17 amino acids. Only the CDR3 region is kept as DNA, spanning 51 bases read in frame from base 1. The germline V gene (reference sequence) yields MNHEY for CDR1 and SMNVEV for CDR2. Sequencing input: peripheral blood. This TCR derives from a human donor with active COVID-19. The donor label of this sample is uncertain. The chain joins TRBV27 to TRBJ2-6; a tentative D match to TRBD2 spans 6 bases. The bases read TGTGCCAGCAGTTTAGTAGAGGGAGGATATGGGGCCAACGTCCTGACTTTC. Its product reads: CASSLVEGGYGANVLTF.